These T cell receptor beta chains were read from a single sample in a study of T cells in Graves' hyperthyroidism and ophthalmopathy. TCRdb re-called the multiplex PCR reads through MiXCR, storing one row per CDR3 protein. The data hold over 700,000 distinct CDR3 sequences, with around a third observed a single time. The specimen sequenced was blood. The receptors were gathered from a woman between 40 and 55 years old with Graves' hyperthyroidism. CDR3s include the opening cysteine and the closing phenylalanine or tryptophan.

v_call,j_call,cdr3_aa
TRBV12-3/TRBV12-4,TRBJ1-2,CASSSAGQSINYGYTF
TRBV15,TRBJ1-5,CATSKILTVGINQPQHF
TRBV7-3,TRBJ1-6,CASSLTDNFNSPLHF
TRBV10-3,TRBJ1-5,CAIAAGEPQPQHF
TRBV16,TRBJ1-6,CASSQGQGRRPLHF
TRBV2,TRBJ1-3,CASLSPSGNTIYF
TRBV25-1,TRBJ2-7,CASCGQTTYEQYF
TRBV11-2,TRBJ1-2,CASGPVSGSAHTF
TRBV24-1,TRBJ2-3,CATSDPRLAGSTDTQYF
TRBV5-5,TRBJ1-1,CASRSDRNTEAFF
TRBV4-3,TRBJ2-2,CASSQDNLWTGELFF
TRBV7-2,TRBJ2-7,CASSLLPYFGEQYF
TRBV6-1,TRBJ1-4,CASSEALRGEKLFF
TRBV2,TRBJ1-5,CASRAGTGETQHF
TRBV10-3,TRBJ2-5,CAISRMGALETQYF
TRBV5-8,TRBJ1-3,CASSLTGFGNTIYF
TRBV2,TRBJ2-7,CAKGTGVEQYF
TRBV10-3,TRBJ2-7,CASSYNPGYEQYF
TRBV2,TRBJ2-2,CASRKQLNTGELFF
TRBV4-1,TRBJ2-7,CASSPTGAGFSYEQYF
TRBV7-2,TRBJ2-6,CASSLQGVGANVLTF
TRBV10-1,TRBJ2-2,CASSPFPGTGELFF
TRBV5-1,TRBJ2-5,CASSFEMRTQYF
TRBV7-2,TRBJ2-2,CASTLIGGAVGELFF
TRBV4-3,TRBJ1-5,CASSQEWGGNQPQHF